The 30 T cell receptor beta chains below all came from one sample that was sequenced in a study of blood T cell repertoires in COVID-19. Clones were sequenced by immunoSEQ multiplex PCR, and TCRdb holds only the in-frame ones, with some missing. The sample records more than 200,000 clones, over 75% being singletons. The sequenced material came from peripheral blood. The source is a human donor in a cohort sampled during active COVID-19.

The chain is built from TRBV2 and TRBJ2-7, with D possibly being TRBD1 (6 bases). CDR3 length equals 15 residues. Germline loops: CDR1 SNHLY, CDR2 FYNNEI. Trimming removed 8 bases from V and 1 base from J, with 18 bases in between. CDR3 protein: CASLRTGSDSYEQYF. The CDR3, as DNA: TGTGCCAGCTTGAGAACAGGGAGCGATTCCTACGAGCAGTACTTC.

The gene calls are TRBV6-5 and TRBJ2-7, with 8 positions matching TRBD1. CDR3 length equals 15 residues. V lost 5 bases, J lost 7 bases, and 13 bases stayed unmatched. In germline, CDR1 is MNHEY, CDR2 SVGAGI. The DNA of the CDR3 is TGTGCCAGCAGTACCTGGACAGGGACGAGCCAGGAGCAGTACTTC. It codes for CASSTWTGTSQEQYF.

The chain has TRBV6-4 and TRBJ1-5; 9 bases fit TRBD1. Germline V CDR1 and CDR2: MRHNA, SNTAGT. The CDR3 totals 20 residues. Trimming took 0 bases from V and 2 from J; bases not matched to a gene: 14. The CDR3 bases are TGTGCCAGCAGTGACTCGATCCCGGGACAGGGATTGAGGGGCAATCAGCCCCAGCATTTT. Translating it yields CASSDSIPGQGLRGNQPQHF.

The J gene is TRBJ2-2, the V gene TRBV19; a weak D match, TRBD2 (6 bases). V lost 3 bases to trimming and J lost 4 bases, with 15 bases between them. This CDR3 has 16 residues. Germline V gene sequence: CDR1 LNHDA, CDR2 SQIVND (reference sequence). This chain's CDR3 is CASSMGLQTLTGELFF. The DNA for the CDR3 is TGTGCCAGTAGTATGGGACTTCAGACCCTCACCGGGGAGCTGTTTTTT.

Only a few counts were recorded for this clone. The chain carries TRBV24-1 and TRBJ1-1; D might be TRBD1 (5 bases). V shed 2 bases and J shed 11 bases, with 14 bases lying between them. The CDR3 has 13 amino acids. Germline values: CDR1 KGHDR, CDR2 SFDVKD. For the CDR3, the DNA is TGTGCCACCAGTGATTCGGGACTGGATATCGCTTTCTTT. The encoded protein is CATSDSGLDIAFF.

V usage is TRBV7-2 and J usage is TRBJ1-1; no clear D gene. The CDR3 is 14 residues long. Germline CDR1 reads SGHTA; CDR2 reads FQGNSA. V dropped 2 bases and J dropped 2 bases, with 9 bases sitting between them. The CDR3, as DNA: TGTGCCAGCAGCTTACCCCGGAGCAACACTGAAGCTTTCTTT. Amino acids: CASSLPRSNTEAFF. The entire variable domain, with the rest obtained from reference TRBV7-2 and TRBJ1-1, is as follows: GAGVSQSPSNKVTEKGKDVELRCDPISGHTALYWYRQSLGQGLEFLIYFQGNSAPDKSGLPSDRFSAERTGGSVSTLTIQRTQQEDSAVYLCASSLPRSNTEAFFGQGTRLTVV.

The rearrangement uses TRBV4-3 and TRBJ2-3; D unresolved. The CDR3 has 17 amino acids. Trimming took off 0 bases at V and 3 bases at J, with 16 bases between the two ends. The germline CDR1 and CDR2 sequences are LGHNA and YSLEER. The CDR3 coding sequence is TGCGCCAGCAGCCAAGATCGGCTAGAGATCACTACAGATACGCAGTATTTT. This encodes CASSQDRLEITTDTQYF.

The chain recombines TRBV7-2 with TRBJ1-2; D call uncertain. CDR3 size: 15 residues. From germline, CDR1 is SGHTA and CDR2 FQGNSA. V lost 1 base to trimming and J lost 2 bases, with 11 bases between them. DNA for the CDR3: TGTGCCAGCAGCTTAGGGAGAGGTGTGAACTATGGCTACACCTTC. The encoded protein is CASSLGRGVNYGYTF.

The chain is built from TRBV19 and TRBJ2-3, with 11 positions matching TRBD2. The CDR3 runs to 17 residues. With V trimmed by 4 bases and J by 3 bases, 9 bases remained unmatched. Looked up from germline, CDR1 is LNHDA and CDR2 is SQIVND (reference sequence). DNA for the CDR3: TGTGCCAGTAGTAAAACCGGGACTAGCGGACGGACAGATACGCAGTATTTT. Its translation is CASSKTGTSGRTDTQYF.

This chain uses TRBV6-5 with TRBJ2-7; maybe TRBD2 (6 bases). CDR1 is MNHEY, CDR2 SVGAGI, per germline. The CDR3 extends over 13 amino acids. Trimming pared 0 bases from V and 4 bases from J, leaving 7 bases between. The CDR3 reads CASSYSREYEQYF. The CDR3 coding sequence is TGTGCCAGCAGTTACTCACGGGAGTACGAGCAGTACTTC.

This clone was seen a single time. J is TRBJ1-1 and V is TRBV3-1 (or the pseudogene TRBV3-2); D is ambiguous. The germline V gene encodes CDR1 LGHDT and CDR2 YNNKEL (reference sequence). CDR3 length: 11 amino acids. Trimming cost V 1 base and J 7 bases, with 4 bases left between them. DNA for the CDR3: TGTGCCAGCAGCCAAGGCGGTGAAGCTTTCTTT. Residues: CASSQGGEAFF.

The chain employs TRBV27 and TRBJ2-7; a weak D match, TRBD2 (6 bases). The CDR3 runs to 18 residues. The germline V and J ends were trimmed by 6 bases and 2 bases, with 26 bases remaining between them. Germline V gene sequence: CDR1 MNHEY, CDR2 SMNVEV (reference sequence). DNA of the CDR3: TGTGCCAGCAGCACCTCCCTTGTTGTCCGGAGGGAGGCCTACGAGCAGTACTTC. This sequence encodes CASSTSLVVRREAYEQYF.

The chain uses TRBV11-2 and TRBJ1-4; a weak D match, TRBD1 (6 bases). Germline V CDR1 and CDR2: SGHAT, FQNNGV. V was pared by 4 bases and J by 5 bases, with 11 bases between. This CDR3 has 14 residues. CDR3 amino acids: CASSSTGENEKLFF. The CDR3 coding sequence is TGTGCCAGCAGCTCGACAGGAGAGAATGAAAAACTGTTTTTT.

The V and J genes are TRBV28 and TRBJ1-5, with 10 bases identical to TRBD1. Germline V gives CDR1 MDHEN, CDR2 SYDVKM. The J segment lost 2 bases and the V segment lost 8 bases, leaving 0 bases of the junction unmatched. The CDR3 length is 13 residues. This chain's CDR3 is CASGTGGNQPQHF. In DNA, the CDR3 is TGTGCCAGCGGGACAGGGGGCAATCAGCCCCAGCATTTT. The full variable domain, with the rest looked up from reference TRBV28 and TRBJ1-5, is DVKVTQSSRYLVKRTGEKVFLECVQDMDHENMFWYRQDPGLGLRLIYFSYDVKMKEKGDIPEGYSVSREKKERFSLILESASTNQTSMYLCASGTGGNQPQHFGDGTRLSIL.

The chain carries TRBV7-9 and TRBJ1-4, with D uncertain. Germline CDR1 SEHNR, CDR2 FQNEAQ (reference sequence). Between the trimmed V and J ends, which lost 3 bases and 6 bases, there was a span of 8 bases. The CDR3 runs 13 residues. CDR3 loop: CASSLISYEKLFF. The CDR3 DNA reads as TGTGCCAGCAGCTTGATCAGTTATGAAAAACTGTTTTTT.

The chain uses TRBV10-3 and TRBJ1-5; 8 bases line up with TRBD1. CDR3 length: 13 amino acids. V was clipped by 4 bases and J by 5 bases; unmatched bases: 1. Germline V CDR1 and CDR2: ENHRY, SYGVKD. The CDR3 DNA is TGTGCCATCAGTGCACAGGGGGATCAGCCCCAGCATTTT. Translating gives CAISAQGDQPQHF.

The chain has TRBV5-1 and TRBJ2-5, with 9 positions matching TRBD1. V shed 7 bases, J shed 4 bases, and the junction held 11 bases outside the gene matches. Germline loops: CDR1 SGHRS, CDR2 YFSETQ. The CDR3 has 15 residues. The CDR3 loop reads CASLRTGAEGETQYF. In DNA, the CDR3 is TGCGCCAGCTTACGGACAGGGGCCGAAGGAGAGACCCAGTACTTC.

The rearrangement uses TRBV11-2 and TRBJ1-6; 10 nucleotides match TRBD1. Trimming took 4 bases from V and 10 from J; bases not matched to a gene: 13. Germline V lookup: CDR1 SGHAT, CDR2 FQNNGV. The length of the CDR3 is 17 residues. The CDR3 protein is CASSSGVFGQGVSPLHF. CDR3 DNA sequence: TGTGCCAGCAGCTCAGGGGTGTTCGGACAGGGGGTATCACCCCTCCACTTT.

The chain uses TRBV27 and TRBJ1-6; possible D gene TRBD1, 5 bases. Looked up from germline, CDR1 is MNHEY and CDR2 is SMNVEV (reference sequence). Trimming removed 4 bases at V and 0 bases at J, with 22 bases between. The CDR3 consists of 20 residues. CDR3 in DNA: TGTGCCAGCAGTTCATTGAATAATCTCAGGGAAGTCTCCTATAATTCACCCCTCCACTTT. Protein product: CASSSLNNLREVSYNSPLHF.

This clone has just a few counts. The chain recombines TRBV15 with TRBJ2-7, with 9 bases aligning to TRBD2. The CDR3 is made up of 17 amino acids. The ends lost 4 bases at V and 3 bases at J; junction bases unmatched: 13. The germline CDR1 and CDR2 sequences are LNHNV and YYDKDF (reference sequence). In nucleotides, the CDR3 is TGTGCCACCAGCAATATGGGGTTTAGCGGGAGCCACTACGAGCAGTACTTC. Its protein product is CATSNMGFSGSHYEQYF.

V is TRBV19 and J is TRBJ1-2, with 9 bases matching TRBD1. This CDR3 comprises 15 residues. The ends lost 5 bases at V and 7 bases at J; junction bases unmatched: 11. Germline lookup yields CDR1 LNHDA and CDR2 SQIVND (reference sequence). CDR3 loop: CASSAPGQGIGGYTF. The CDR3 DNA follows: TGTGCCAGTAGTGCCCCGGGACAGGGTATCGGTGGCTACACCTTC. Complete variable domain (other parts from reference TRBV19 and TRBJ1-2): DGGITQSPKYLFRKEGQNVTLSCEQNLNHDAMYWYRQDPGQGLRLIYYSQIVNDFQKGDIAEGYSVSREKKESFPLTVTSAQKNPTAFYLCASSAPGQGIGGYTFGSGTRLTVV.

V usage is TRBV19 and J usage is TRBJ1-4; D remains unclear. Germline CDR1 is LNHDA and CDR2 is SQIVND (reference sequence). V was clipped by 4 bases and J by 8 bases, with 17 bases between them. The length of the CDR3 is 15 residues. In DNA form, the CDR3 reads TGTGCCAGTAGTACCCCCACCCGGGAGGTCGAAAAACTGTTTTTT. Protein: CASSTPTREVEKLFF. The whole variable domain, filled in from reference TRBV19 and TRBJ1-4, reads DGGITQSPKYLFRKEGQNVTLSCEQNLNHDAMYWYRQDPGQGLRLIYYSQIVNDFQKGDIAEGYSVSREKKESFPLTVTSAQKNPTAFYLCASSTPTREVEKLFFGSGTQLSVL.

CDR3 sequence reads: CASSLARVGTGSYEQYF. The CDR3 DNA follows: TGTGCCAGCAGCTTGGCACGAGTCGGGACAGGGTCCTACGAGCAGTACTTC. The rearrangement links TRBV5-4 to TRBJ2-7; 9 bases are a match to TRBD1. Trimming took 0 bases from V and 1 from J; bases not matched to a gene: 8. Germline V gene lookup returns CDR1 SGHNT and CDR2 YYREEE (reference sequence). The CDR3 covers 17 residues.

V is TRBV6-2 or TRBV6-3 and J is TRBJ2-6; 9 bases are a match to TRBD2. This CDR3 has 19 residues. V was pared by 2 bases and J by 3 bases, with 11 bases of the junction left unmatched. Germline CDR1 is MNHEY and CDR2 is SVGEGT. The CDR3 is CASSYPLQREDGGANVLTF. In DNA form, the CDR3 reads TGTGCCAGCAGTTACCCCTTACAGCGGGAGGATGGTGGGGCCAACGTCCTGACTTTC.

Worth noting for this clone: The same CDR3 can be traced to other DNA sequences in this sample. The V and J genes are TRBV7-2 and TRBJ2-5, with 13 bases that match TRBD2. Losses at the gene ends were 4 bases for V and 2 bases for J; bases not matched to a gene: 1. Germline CDR1 and CDR2: SGHTA and FQGNSA. CDR3 length equals 15 residues. The CDR3 region has the DNA TGTGCCAGCAGCTCGGGACTAGCGGGACAAGAGACCCAGTACTTC. It encodes CASSSGLAGQETQYF.

DNA of the CDR3: TGCGCCTCGGCGGTGGGGCGGGGCTACGAGCAGTACTTC. Translation gives CASAVGRGYEQYF. The rearrangement uses TRBV4-3 and TRBJ2-7; TRBD2 is a possible D gene (6 bases). CDR1 and CDR2 (germline): LGHNA, YSLEER. The CDR3 contains 13 residues. V was pared by 11 bases and J by 3 bases, with 17 bases between.

This clone has just a few counts. The gene calls are TRBV10-1 and TRBJ2-2; D is uncertain. CDR3 length equals 14 residues. Trimming pared 4 bases from V and 0 bases from J, leaving 6 bases between. CDR1 is WNHNN, CDR2 SYGVQD, per germline (reference sequence). The CDR3 nucleotides read TGCGCCAGCAGTGTAGGAGCGAACACCGGGGAGCTGTTTTTT. Translated, it gives CASSVGANTGELFF.

The chain joins TRBV5-4 to TRBJ2-1; TRBD2 agrees at 14 bases. Germline CDR1 reads SGHNT; CDR2 reads YYREEE (reference sequence). This CDR3 is 16 amino acids long. V lost 4 bases and J lost 3; bases outside the gene matches: 3. The CDR3 nucleotides read TGTGCCAGCAGCGGAGGACTAGCGGGAGGCTACAATGAGCAGTTCTTC. It codes for CASSGGLAGGYNEQFF.

This chain connects TRBV6-6 to TRBJ2-7, with D tentatively TRBD1 (6 bases). The V end lost 6 bases, the J end lost 0 bases, and 15 bases lay between the germline ends. Germline lookup yields CDR1 MNHNY and CDR2 SVGAGI (reference sequence). CDR3 length equals 15 residues. The CDR3 sequence: CASSSPTGFSYEQYF. The CDR3 DNA is TGTGCCAGCAGCTCCCCTACAGGGTTCTCCTACGAGCAGTACTTC.

The chain uses TRBV15 and TRBJ1-1, with a possible D match to TRBD1 (6 bases). The CDR3 has 16 residues. Trimming took 0 bases from V and 6 from J, leaving 17 bases between them. From germline, CDR1 is LNHNV and CDR2 YYDKDF (reference sequence). CDR3 nucleotide sequence: TGTGCCACCAGCAGAGATAGGGGGGGGACCAAAGCTGAAGCTTTCTTT. Its protein is CATSRDRGGTKAEAFF.